A single TCR beta chain is shown here with its context. CDR1 SGHTA and CDR2 FQGNSA come from the germline V gene. The CDR3 has 13 amino acids. Trimming shortened V by 2 bases and J by 7 bases, and 11 bases separated the two germline ends. The PCR used 60 Vbeta and 13 Jbeta primers. TCRdb's table, derived via immunoSEQ multiplex PCR, lists solely in-frame clones and lacks some. Among 150,000 or so clones listed, 77% were seen once. This specimen belongs to a study of cytomegalovirus exposure and HLA in healthy donors. The material sequenced was PBMCs. This clonotype originated in a man aged 50 or older in good health and CMV-seropositive. V usage is TRBV7-2 and J usage is TRBJ2-5, with D unclear. The CDR3 is CASSLLATGTQYF. The CDR3 region has the DNA TGTGCCAGCAGCTTACTGGCAACGGGGACCCAGTACTTC. Using reference TRBV7-2 and TRBJ2-5 for the parts outside the CDR3, the full variable domain is GAGVSQSPSNKVTEKGKDVELRCDPISGHTALYWYRQSLGQGLEFLIYFQGNSAPDKSGLPSDRFSAERTGGSVSTLTIQRTQQEDSAVYLCASSLLATGTQYFGPGTRLLVL.